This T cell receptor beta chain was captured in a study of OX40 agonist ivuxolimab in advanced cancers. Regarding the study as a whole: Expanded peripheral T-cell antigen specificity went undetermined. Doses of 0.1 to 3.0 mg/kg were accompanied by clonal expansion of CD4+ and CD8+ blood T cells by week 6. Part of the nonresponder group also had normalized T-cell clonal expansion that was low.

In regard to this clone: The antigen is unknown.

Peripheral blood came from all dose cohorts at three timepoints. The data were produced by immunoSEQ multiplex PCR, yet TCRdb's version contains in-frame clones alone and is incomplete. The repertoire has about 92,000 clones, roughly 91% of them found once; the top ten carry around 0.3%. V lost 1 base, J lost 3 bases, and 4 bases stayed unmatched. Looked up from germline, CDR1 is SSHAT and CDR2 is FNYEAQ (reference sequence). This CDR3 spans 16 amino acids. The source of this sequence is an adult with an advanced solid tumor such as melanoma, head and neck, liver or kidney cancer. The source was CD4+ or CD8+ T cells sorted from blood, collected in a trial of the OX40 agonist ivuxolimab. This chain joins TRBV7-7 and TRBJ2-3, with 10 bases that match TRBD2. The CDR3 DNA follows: TGTGCCAGCAGCTTAGTTGCTAGCGGGAGTACAGATACGCAGTATTTT. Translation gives CASSLVASGSTDTQYF.